Described below is a single TCR beta chain sequence and its context. The identical CDR3 is also encoded by other nucleotide sequences in the sample. This CDR3 spans 15 amino acids. Germline CDR1 LNHDA, CDR2 SQIVND (reference sequence). With 5 bases removed from V and 2 bases from J, the gap between germline ends came to 13 bases. The sample belongs to a study of blood T cell repertoires in COVID-19. Looking at the study overall: There were acute and convalescent COVID-19 samples, and they came from the United States, Italy and Spain. In each case, the material was cDNA or gDNA derived from T cells, B-cell-depleted T cells, or PBMCs.

In the authors' methods: The authors estimated nucleated cell counts from reference gene primer amplification. Sequenced by immunoSEQ multiplex PCR; TCRdb stores in-frame clones only, minus some. D and trimming come from the DNA, and the V and J calls and clone size come from that table. The table records around 250,000 clones, approximately 77% of them present only once. The sequencing sample was made of peripheral blood. V and J are TRBV19 and TRBJ1-5; D unclear. This TCR derives from a young woman with acute or convalescent COVID-19. CDR3 residues: CASSPTGGGNQPQHF. CDR3 bases: TGTGCCAGTAGTCCCACCGGCGGTGGCAATCAGCCCCAGCATTTT.